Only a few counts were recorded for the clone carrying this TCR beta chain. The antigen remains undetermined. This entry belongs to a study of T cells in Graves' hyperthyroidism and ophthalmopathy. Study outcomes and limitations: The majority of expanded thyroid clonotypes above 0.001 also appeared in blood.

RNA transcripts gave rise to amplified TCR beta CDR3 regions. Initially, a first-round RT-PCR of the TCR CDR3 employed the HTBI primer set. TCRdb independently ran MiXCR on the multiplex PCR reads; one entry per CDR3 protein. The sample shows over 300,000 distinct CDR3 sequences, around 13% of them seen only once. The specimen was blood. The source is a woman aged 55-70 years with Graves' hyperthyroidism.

CDR3 region: CASSPRQAGAYGYTF. CDR3 coding DNA: TGTGCCAGCAGTCCCCGACAGGCAGGGGCCTATGGCTACACCTTC. This sequence joins TRBV27 and TRBJ1-2, with D maybe TRBD1 (6 bases). The CDR3 is made up of 15 amino acids. Trimming shortened V by 5 bases and J by 4 bases, and 17 bases separated the two germline ends. The V gene's germline CDR1 is MNHEY and CDR2 SMNVEV (reference sequence).